What follows are 17 T cell receptor beta chains derived from one specimen sequenced in a study of T cell changes during pregnancy in multiple sclerosis. Generated by immunoSEQ multiplex PCR, the TCRdb table keeps only in-frame clones and is missing some. Counted here are approximately 66,000 clones, 80% to 95% occurring once; the ten biggest clones make up 1.5% to 2.5%. This specimen consisted of peripheral blood, obtained in the third trimester of pregnancy. Receptors were obtained from a female donor in good health, enrolled as a control in a pregnancy study.

The J gene is TRBJ1-2, the V gene TRBV7-2; D is perhaps TRBD1 (6 bases). V lost 6 bases and J lost 4, with 12 bases in between. The CDR3 is made up of 13 amino acids. The V gene's germline CDR1 is SGHTA and CDR2 FQGNSA. CDR3 in amino acids: CASRPQGPYGYTF. The CDR3 DNA is TGTGCCAGCAGACCGCAGGGGCCCTATGGCTACACCTTC.

The rearrangement joins TRBV10-2 to TRBJ2-7; D remains ambiguous. The CDR3 consists of 15 residues. Trimming took 2 bases from V and 1 from J, leaving 12 bases between them. Germline V lookup: CDR1 WSHSY, CDR2 SAAADI. The CDR3: CASSETTRVSYEQYF. The CDR3 nucleotides are TGCGCCAGCAGTGAGACTACCCGGGTATCCTACGAGCAGTACTTC.

This chain links TRBV9 with TRBJ1-1; D possibly corresponds to TRBD1 (5 bases). V was cut by 8 bases and J by 1 base, with 12 bases left in between. The CDR3 runs 13 residues. Germline loops: CDR1 SGDLS, CDR2 YYNGEE. The CDR3 DNA is TGTGCCAGTCAGGGTAAGGGGAACACTGAAGCTTTCTTT. This translates into CASQGKGNTEAFF. Complete variable domain (other parts from reference TRBV9 and TRBJ1-1): DSGVTQTPKHLITATGQRVTLRCSPRSGDLSVYWYQQSLDQGLQFLIQYYNGEERAKGNILERFSAQQFPDLHSELNLSSLELGDSALYFCASQGKGNTEAFFGQGTRLTVV.

The chain couples TRBV27 to TRBJ1-2, with 8 bases matching TRBD1. In germline, CDR1 is MNHEY, CDR2 SMNVEV (reference sequence). V was pared by 4 bases and J by 4 bases, with 11 bases of the junction left unmatched. The CDR3 runs 16 residues. The CDR3 DNA is TGTGCCAGCAGTTCATCTGTGTCGGGACAGGCCTATGGCTACACCTTC. Translation gives CASSSSVSGQAYGYTF.

This chain uses TRBV11-2 with TRBJ2-5, with TRBD2 matching over 9 bases. J lost 1 base, V lost 3 bases, and 3 bases had no gene match. Germline V lookup: CDR1 SGHAT, CDR2 FQNNGV. The CDR3 has 15 amino acids. CDR3 coding DNA: TGTGCCAGCAGCTTTACTAGCGGGTTCCAAGAGACCCAGTACTTC. Its protein is CASSFTSGFQETQYF.

V is TRBV11-2 and J is TRBJ2-3; 8 bases line up with TRBD1. V lost 2 bases and J lost 9; bases outside the gene matches: 19. CDR3 size: 18 residues. The germline CDR1 and CDR2 sequences are SGHAT and FQNNGV. CDR3 protein: CASSLITCSQGDQCTQYF. In DNA, the CDR3 is TGTGCCAGCAGCTTAATTACGTGTTCACAGGGGGACCAATGCACGCAGTATTTT.

V and J are TRBV6-5 and TRBJ2-7, with no clear D. The CDR3 is made up of 14 amino acids. Trimming removed 3 bases from V and 4 bases from J, with 13 bases in between. CDR1 is MNHEY and CDR2 is SVGAGI in the germline V gene. The CDR3 sequence is CASSYSYKEYEQYF. In DNA form, the CDR3 reads TGTGCCAGCAGTTATTCGTACAAAGAATACGAGCAGTACTTC.

The chain has TRBV2 and TRBJ2-1; TRBD2 aligns across 11 bases. Germline CDR1 SNHLY, CDR2 FYNNEI. The junction had 8 bases not matched to a gene; V was cut back by 2 bases and J by 8 bases. The CDR3 has 16 residues. For the CDR3, the DNA is TGTGCCAGCAGTGAATTTATAGCGGGGGGGCCCGATGAGCAGTTCTTC. As protein: CASSEFIAGGPDEQFF.

In DNA, the CDR3 is TGCAGCGCCTTCCCCCGGGGACTTGGACTCTACAATGAGCAGTTCTTC. This gives the protein CSAFPRGLGLYNEQFF. This chain connects TRBV29-1 to TRBJ2-1; D may be TRBD2 (6 bases). Germline CDR1 and CDR2: SQVTM and ANQGSEA. The CDR3 contains 16 residues. The ends were cut back, 7 bases at V and 3 bases at J, with 22 bases in the middle.

The chain carries TRBV9 and TRBJ1-3; D is possibly TRBD1 (6 bases). The CDR3 has 15 residues. The germline gives CDR1 SGDLS, CDR2 YYNGEE. Between the trimmed V and J ends, which lost 3 bases and 0 bases, there was a span of 10 bases. CDR3 sequence (DNA): TGTGCCAGCAGCGCCAGGGGAACCTCTGGAAACACCATATATTTT. This translates into CASSARGTSGNTIYF.

The J gene is TRBJ2-2, the V gene TRBV4-2, with TRBD1 as a possible D gene (6 bases). The germline V gene encodes CDR1 LGHNA and CDR2 YNFKEQ. V was trimmed by 7 bases and J by 3 bases, leaving 12 bases between them. The CDR3 has 14 amino acids. The CDR3 sequence is CASTGVSDTGELFF. CDR3 nucleotides: TGTGCCAGCACAGGGGTGTCGGACACCGGGGAGCTGTTTTTT.

The sample holds a few counts of this clone. CDR3 loop: CASSLRQDNMNTEAFF. In DNA, the CDR3 is TGCGCCAGCAGCTTGCGGCAGGACAACATGAACACTGAAGCTTTCTTT. The chain couples TRBV5-1 to TRBJ1-1; tentative D call: TRBD1 (5 bases). The CDR3 consists of 16 residues. Trimming stripped 1 base from V and 0 bases from J, with 13 bases between. Germline lookup yields CDR1 SGHRS and CDR2 YFSETQ.

This sequence joins TRBV2 and TRBJ2-7, with 9 bases identical to TRBD1. With 11 bases clipped from V and 4 bases from J, the junction kept 9 bases outside the gene matches. CDR3 size: 13 residues. Germline V gene lookup returns CDR1 SNHLY and CDR2 FYNNEI. The CDR3 bases are TGTGCCGGGGGAAGGGACAGGGAGTACGAGCAGTACTTC. Amino acid sequence: CAGGRDREYEQYF.

The chain joins TRBV18 to TRBJ2-1; 10 positions agree with TRBD2. CDR3 length equals 15 residues. V was clipped by 5 bases and J by 8 bases; unmatched bases: 9. Germline CDR1 and CDR2: KGHSH and LQKENI. The CDR3 sequence: CASSSGTSGVDEQFF. The CDR3 nucleotides read TGTGCCAGCTCATCGGGAACTAGCGGGGTCGATGAGCAGTTCTTC.

The chain recombines TRBV18 with TRBJ2-5, with D tentatively TRBD2 (6 bases). The V gene lost 10 bases and the J gene lost 4 bases, with 25 bases spanning the gap. The germline V gene has CDR1 KGHSH and CDR2 LQKENI. The length of the CDR3 is 16 residues. The CDR3 bases are TGTGCCACCCAGGGAGGCGCGATAACTTTCGGAGAGACCCAGTACTTC. Translation: CATQGGAITFGETQYF.

V and J are TRBV28 and TRBJ2-7; the D gene is possibly TRBD2 (6 bases). Trimming pared 7 bases from V and 6 bases from J, leaving 19 bases between. Germline loops: CDR1 MDHEN, CDR2 SYDVKM. The CDR3 consists of 14 residues. The CDR3 loop reads CASTPVGGVREQYF. DNA of the CDR3: TGTGCCAGCACCCCAGTGGGAGGAGTCCGCGAGCAGTACTTC. Together with reference TRBV28 and TRBJ2-7, the CDR3 gives the full variable domain: DVKVTQSSRYLVKRTGEKVFLECVQDMDHENMFWYRQDPGLGLRLIYFSYDVKMKEKGDIPEGYSVSREKKERFSLILESASTNQTSMYLCASTPVGGVREQYFGPGTRLTVT.

The chain carries TRBV7-8 and TRBJ2-1, with 10 bases fitting TRBD2. The CDR3 is made up of 16 amino acids. Germline V CDR1 and CDR2: SGHVS, FQNEAQ. J lost 9 bases, V lost 5 bases, and 13 bases had no gene match. The CDR3 here is CASSLSGRAELSEQFF. The CDR3 nucleotides are TGTGCCAGCAGCCTGAGCGGGAGGGCCGAGTTGTCTGAGCAGTTCTTC.